These 26 T cell receptor beta chains were all obtained from the same sample, sequenced in a study of cytomegalovirus exposure and HLA in healthy donors. It was with 60 Vbeta and 13 Jbeta primers that the PCR ran. Clones were read by immunoSEQ multiplex PCR, and TCRdb kept only the in-frame ones, dropping some. The table includes 70,000 or so clones, around 82% detected once. Sample: PBMCs. These receptors were taken from a man between 18 and 35 years old in good health and CMV-seropositive.

V is TRBV6-5 and J is TRBJ1-2, with 8 bases aligning to TRBD1. Unmatched junction bases numbered 4, after V lost 2 bases and J lost 5 bases. There are 14 residues in the CDR3. Germline lookup yields CDR1 MNHEY and CDR2 SVGAGI. CDR3 sequence (DNA): TGTGCCAGCAGTTACGGGACAGGCCCATATGGCTACACCTTC. It translates to CASSYGTGPYGYTF.

The rearrangement uses TRBV6-1 and TRBJ1-1; 7 bases match TRBD1. The CDR3 contains 15 residues. Germline CDR1 reads MNHNS; CDR2 reads SASEGT. J gave up 7 bases and V 2 bases, and 10 bases lay outside the gene matches. CDR3 nucleotides: TGTGCCAGCAGTGAAAGGCTGGAGGGGGCCTATGAAGCTTTCTTT. This sequence encodes CASSERLEGAYEAFF.

The CDR3 spells CASSLSRGGYGYTF. CDR3 nucleotide sequence: TGTGCCAGCAGTTTATCGCGGGGTGGCTATGGCTACACCTTC. This chain uses TRBV28 with TRBJ1-2; unclear D gene. CDR1 and CDR2 (germline): MDHEN, SYDVKM. The CDR3 is made up of 14 amino acids. The V end was cut by 1 base, the J end by 4 bases, with 10 bases between.

V is TRBV7-6 and J is TRBJ2-3, with TRBD2 matching over 7 bases. There are 14 residues in the CDR3. Germline V lookup: CDR1 SGHVS, CDR2 FNYEAQ. J gave up 1 base and V 3 bases, and 1 base lay outside the gene matches. In nucleotides, the CDR3 is TGTGCCAGCAGCTTCAGCGGGGGCACAGATACGCAGTATTTT. Its translation is CASSFSGGTDTQYF.

J is TRBJ2-7 and V is TRBV5-1, with 7 bases aligning to TRBD1. Per the germline V gene, CDR1 is SGHRS and CDR2 is YFSETQ. This CDR3 is built from 18 residues. Unmatched junction bases numbered 17, after V lost 2 bases and J lost 3 bases. CDR3 in amino acids: CASSFNPSRGQANYEQYF. For the CDR3, the DNA is TGCGCCAGCAGCTTTAACCCCAGCCGCGGACAGGCTAACTACGAGCAGTACTTC.

This clone has just a few counts. The V gene is TRBV7-2, the J gene TRBJ2-6; 9 nucleotides align to TRBD1. Trimming removed 6 bases from V and 1 base from J; junction bases left unmatched: 4. This CDR3 is 16 amino acids long. Germline V lookup: CDR1 SGHTA, CDR2 FQGNSA. The CDR3 loop is CASRKGQGSGANVLTF. In nucleotides, the CDR3 is TGTGCCAGCAGGAAGGGACAGGGATCTGGGGCCAACGTCCTGACTTTC.

This rearrangement joins TRBV30 to TRBJ1-5, with D possibly being TRBD1 (6 bases). CDR1 GTSNPN and CDR2 SVGIG come from the germline V gene (reference sequence). Trimming left V 1 base short and J 9 bases short, with 13 bases between. This CDR3 region has 13 residues. The CDR3 nucleotides are TGTGCCTGGAGTGGGCAGGGGCGCCCGCCCCAGCATTTT. It encodes CAWSGQGRPPQHF.

This clone was detected only once. V gene TRBV4-1 combines with J gene TRBJ1-5; 7 bases fit TRBD1. The V gene's germline CDR1 is MGHRA and CDR2 YSYEKL. V shed 3 bases and J 0 bases; nucleotides not matched to a gene: 14. There are 19 residues in the CDR3. In nucleotides, the CDR3 is TGCGCCAGCAGCCAGAGGATGGGGGACAGCTCTTATAGCAATCAGCCCCAGCATTTT. Its translation: CASSQRMGDSSYSNQPQHF.

This chain links TRBV13 with TRBJ1-2, with 7 positions matching TRBD1. The CDR3 covers 15 residues. V shed 4 bases and J 5 bases; nucleotides not matched to a gene: 10. Germline-derived CDR1 and CDR2 are PRHDT and FYEKMQ (reference sequence). The CDR3 DNA sequence: TGTGCCAGCAGCTGGGGTGCCGGGACAGAGTATGGCTACACCTTC. This codes for CASSWGAGTEYGYTF. Variable domain in full (rest from reference TRBV13 and TRBJ1-2): AAGVIQSPRHLIKEKRETATLKCYPIPRHDTVYWYQQGPGQDPQFLISFYEKMQSDKGSIPDRFSAQQFSDYHSELNMSSLELGDSALYFCASSWGAGTEYGYTFGSGTRLTVV.

V is TRBV5-1 and J is TRBJ2-1, with 9 bases that match TRBD1. The length of the CDR3 is 14 residues. CDR1 and CDR2 from the germline V gene are SGHRS and YFSETQ. J lost 8 bases, V lost 3 bases, and 6 bases had no gene match. CDR3 amino acids: CASSYRGRVDEQFF. CDR3 DNA: TGCGCCAGCAGCTACAGGGGGCGCGTAGATGAGCAGTTCTTC. The full variable domain, its missing parts supplied by reference TRBV5-1 and TRBJ2-1, is KAGVTQTPRYLIKTRGQQVTLSCSPISGHRSVSWYQQTPGQGLQFLFEYFSETQRNKGNFPGRFSGRQFSNSRSEMNVSTLELGDSALYLCASSYRGRVDEQFFGPGTRLTVL.

This sequence joins TRBV6-6 and TRBJ2-7, with D possibly matching TRBD1 (5 bases). The CDR3 has 12 residues. The germline CDR1 and CDR2 sequences are MNHNY and SVGAGI (reference sequence). V was shortened by 9 bases and J by 1 base, with 10 bases between the two germline ends. The CDR3 region has the DNA TGTGCCAGTCAGGGCCTTTCCTACGAGCAGTACTTC. Translation gives CASQGLSYEQYF.

The chain recombines TRBV10-3 with TRBJ1-2, with D perhaps TRBD1 (6 bases). CDR1 and CDR2 (germline): ENHRY, SYGVKD. Trimming cost V 2 bases and J 4 bases, with 11 bases left between them. The CDR3 has 14 amino acids. CDR3 bases: TGTGCCATCAGTGAGGAGGGGGTCCTCTATGGCTACACCTTC. Encoded protein: CAISEEGVLYGYTF.

The chain couples TRBV30 to TRBJ2-6; tentative D call: TRBD1 (6 bases). The V gene lost 2 bases and the J gene lost 4 bases, with 12 bases spanning the gap. The germline CDR1 and CDR2 sequences are GTSNPN and SVGIG (reference sequence). This CDR3 is built from 15 residues. Here the CDR3 DNA reads TGTGCCTGGAGTAAAGTACAGGGAGGGGCCAACGTCCTGACTTTC. Translated, it gives CAWSKVQGGANVLTF.

The V call is TRBV28, the J call TRBJ2-7; 8 nucleotides line up with TRBD1. Trimming took 5 bases from V and 0 from J; bases not matched to a gene: 3. CDR3 size: 14 residues. Per germline, CDR1 MDHEN and CDR2 SYDVKM. CDR3 sequence reads: CASSRTGSSYEQYF. Here the CDR3 DNA reads TGTGCCAGCAGTCGGACAGGGAGCTCCTACGAGCAGTACTTC.

The chain links TRBV5-4 to TRBJ1-1; TRBD1 might be the D (5 bases). The CDR3 loop spans 13 amino acids. The V gene's germline CDR1 is SGHNT and CDR2 YYREEE (reference sequence). V was shortened by 2 bases and J by 9 bases, with 14 bases between the two germline ends. CDR3: CASSFAGVEKAFF. As DNA, the CDR3 is TGTGCCAGCAGCTTTGCGGGGGTGGAGAAAGCTTTCTTT. Supplemented by reference TRBV5-4 and TRBJ1-1, the full variable domain reads ETGVTQSPTHLIKTRGQQVTLRCSSQSGHNTVSWYQQALGQGPQFIFQYYREEENGRGNFPPRFSGLQFPNYSSELNVNALELDDSALYLCASSFAGVEKAFFGQGTRLTVV.

The gene calls are TRBV10-2 and TRBJ1-1; the match to TRBD1 covers 7 bases. With 2 bases clipped from V and 7 bases from J, the junction kept 10 bases outside the gene matches. Germline V gene lookup returns CDR1 WSHSY and CDR2 SAAADI. The CDR3 consists of 15 residues. The chain's CDR3 is CASSEPYGTAVEAFF. Here the CDR3 DNA reads TGCGCCAGCAGTGAGCCTTACGGGACAGCCGTTGAAGCTTTCTTT.

The J gene is TRBJ1-2, the V gene TRBV30; 9 nucleotides align to TRBD1. The CDR3 totals 12 residues. Germline assignment: CDR1 GTSNPN and CDR2 SVGIG (reference sequence). The CDR3 region is CAASPGQGGHTF. The CDR3 DNA reads as TGTGCTGCCTCTCCGGGACAGGGAGGCCACACCTTC.

The CDR3 here is CASSLEGLGVPEQYF. Written as DNA, the CDR3 is TGCGCCAGCAGCTTGGAGGGACTAGGGGTTCCCGAGCAGTACTTC. The chain has TRBV5-1 and TRBJ2-7, with 8 bases that match TRBD2. This CDR3 spans 15 amino acids. V shed 0 bases and J 6 bases; nucleotides not matched to a gene: 8. CDR1 SGHRS and CDR2 YFSETQ come from the germline V gene.

This clone was seen a single time. The chain links TRBV30 to TRBJ1-1; a possible D gene is TRBD1 (6 bases). The CDR3 sequence is 13 residues long. CDR1 and CDR2 from the germline V gene are GTSNPN and SVGIG (reference sequence). Between the trimmed V and J ends, which lost 3 bases and 1 base, there was a span of 9 bases. The CDR3 DNA reads as TGTGCCTGGAGCCAGGGGTGGAACACTGAAGCTTTCTTT. It codes for CAWSQGWNTEAFF.

V is TRBV9 and J is TRBJ1-5, with D hard to call. Germline loops: CDR1 SGDLS, CDR2 YYNGEE. The V end lost 3 bases, the J end lost 11 bases, and 12 bases lay between the germline ends. The CDR3 has 12 residues. The chain's CDR3 is CASSAHDKAQHF. The CDR3 nucleotides are TGTGCCAGCAGCGCGCACGACAAGGCCCAGCATTTT.

The chain employs TRBV11-2 and TRBJ1-2, with D tentatively TRBD1 (5 bases). Germline V gene sequence: CDR1 SGHAT, CDR2 FQNNGV. The V and J ends lost 5 bases and 9 bases respectively, with 16 bases between them. This CDR3 has 13 residues. The CDR3 is CASSPAEGFSYTF. DNA for the CDR3: TGTGCCAGCAGCCCGGCGGAGGGGTTCAGCTACACCTTC. The full variable domain, rest sourced from reference TRBV11-2 and TRBJ1-2, is EAGVAQSPRYKIIEKRQSVAFWCNPISGHATLYWYQQILGQGPKLLIQFQNNGVVDDSQLPKDRFSAERLKGVDSTLKIQPAKLEDSAVYLCASSPAEGFSYTFGSGTRLTVV.

The rearrangement uses TRBV6-1 and TRBJ2-7; D remains unclear. V was pared by 10 bases and J by 3 bases, with 10 bases between. Germline loops: CDR1 MNHNS, CDR2 SASEGT. The CDR3 extends over 11 amino acids. CDR3 region: CATMNIYEQYF. Written as DNA, the CDR3 is TGTGCCACCATGAACATCTACGAGCAGTACTTC.

The chain couples TRBV5-1 to TRBJ2-7; D possibly corresponds to TRBD2 (6 bases). There are 15 residues in the CDR3. The V gene's germline CDR1 is SGHRS and CDR2 YFSETQ. V lost 5 bases and J 7 bases, leaving 22 bases between the germline ends. CDR3: CASRDEGRFPPEQYF. The CDR3 bases are TGCGCCAGCAGGGACGAGGGGAGGTTCCCTCCGGAGCAGTACTTC.

This clone was detected once. CDR3 residues: CASSMQEDQPQHF. CDR3 bases: TGTGCCAGCAGCATGCAGGAAGATCAGCCCCAGCATTTT. The rearrangement links TRBV7-6 to TRBJ1-5; D is uncertain. The CDR3 runs 13 residues. CDR1 is SGHVS and CDR2 is FNYEAQ in the germline V gene. V lost 5 bases, J lost 5 bases, and 10 bases lay in between. The full variable domain, in which reference TRBV7-6 and TRBJ1-5 provide the parts outside the CDR3, is GAGVSQSPRYKVTKRGQDVALRCDPISGHVSLYWYRQALGQGPEFLTYFNYEAQQDKSGLPNDRFSAERPEGSISTLTIQRTEQRDSAMYRCASSMQEDQPQHFGDGTRLSIL.

This chain uses TRBV9 with TRBJ1-5, with 8 bases aligning to TRBD1. The V gene end was trimmed by 2 bases and the J gene end by 3 bases; junction bases not matched to a gene: 4. Germline CDR1 and CDR2: SGDLS and YYNGEE. The CDR3 sequence is 15 residues long. The CDR3 protein is CASSVSDRDNQPQHF. Written as DNA, the CDR3 is TGTGCCAGCAGCGTTTCGGACAGGGACAATCAGCCCCAGCATTTT.

V and J are TRBV7-9 and TRBJ2-7; a possible D gene is TRBD1 (5 bases). This CDR3 is 14 amino acids long. Germline V CDR1 and CDR2: SEHNR, FQNEAQ (reference sequence). V was shortened by 5 bases and J by 4 bases, with 15 bases between the two germline ends. As DNA, the CDR3 is TGTGCCAGCAGCGCGCCAGCAGGGCGATACGAGCAGTACTTC. It is translated as CASSAPAGRYEQYF.